The sample holds a few counts of the clone carrying this T cell receptor (beta chain). Its antigen is unidentified. This sample was taken from a study of response to subunit inactivated influenza vaccine. Study-wide results and limits: Few additional T cells are recruited per seasonal influenza vaccination, authors suggested.

One entry per CDR3 protein, called by TCRdb with MiXCR from the RT-PCR reads. The sample has 250,000 to 350,000 distinct CDR3 sequences, over 20% seen once. The CDR3 has 14 residues. Trimming took off 1 base at V and 1 base at J, with 11 bases between the two ends. Germline values: CDR1 DFQATT, CDR2 SNEGSKA (reference sequence). This TCR was sampled from a man between 50 and 69 years old who received an inactivated influenza vaccine. This sample comprised PBMCs from blood, obtained 21 months after vaccination. The chain employs TRBV20-1 and TRBJ2-7; the D is unclear. Written as DNA, the CDR3 is TGCAGTGCTAGAGTCACGGGCTTGTCCTACGAGCAGTACTTC. Encoded protein: CSARVTGLSYEQYF.